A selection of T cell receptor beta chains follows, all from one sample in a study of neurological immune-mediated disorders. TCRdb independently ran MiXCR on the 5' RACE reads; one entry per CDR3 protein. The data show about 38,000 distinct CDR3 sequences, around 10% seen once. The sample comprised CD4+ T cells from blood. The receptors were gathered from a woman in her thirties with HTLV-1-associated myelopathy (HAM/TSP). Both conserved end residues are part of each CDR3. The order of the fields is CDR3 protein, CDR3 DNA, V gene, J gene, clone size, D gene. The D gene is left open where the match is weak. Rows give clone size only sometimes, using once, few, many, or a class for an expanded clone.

CASNPDSNYGYTF,TGTGCCAGCAACCCCGACAGCAACTATGGCTACACCTTC,TRBV7-9,TRBJ1-2,many,.
CASSRTGGRYNEQFF,TGTGCCAGCAGCCGAACAGGGGGCAGGTACAATGAGCAGTTCTTC,TRBV6-6,TRBJ2-1,many,TRBD1
CASSVFPPGQGQNTIYF,TGTGCCAGCAGCGTCTTCCCACCGGGACAGGGCCAAAACACCATATATTTT,TRBV9,TRBJ1-3,many,TRBD1
CASSRTGGPYNEQFF,TGCGCCAGCAGCCGGACGGGGGGCCCGTACAATGAGCAGTTCTTC,TRBV5-1,TRBJ2-1,many,.
CASSFNRDLKGTYEQYF,TGTGCCAGCAGCTTTAACCGGGATCTAAAAGGCACCTACGAGCAGTACTTC,TRBV7-8,TRBJ2-7,many,.
CASSRPGTGSRSDTQYF,TGTGCCAGCAGTCGTCCCGGGACAGGGAGTAGGTCAGATACGCAGTATTTT,TRBV27,TRBJ2-3,.,TRBD1
CASSRMGARMNTEAFF,TGTGCCAGCAGCCGGATGGGGGCCCGAATGAACACTGAAGCTTTCTTT,TRBV14,TRBJ1-1,many,.
CASSPDGSFVHEQYF,TGTGCCAGCAGTCCTGACGGCTCTTTCGTCCACGAGCAGTACTTC,TRBV12-3/TRBV12-4,TRBJ2-7,many,.
CASRIQDGDTQYF,TGCGCCAGCAGAATCCAAGACGGAGATACGCAGTATTTT,TRBV5-1,TRBJ2-3,many,.
CATSRDPGQGRDTQYF,TGTGCCACCAGCAGAGATCCGGGACAGGGACGAGATACGCAGTATTTT,TRBV15,TRBJ2-3,many,TRBD1
CASSSRGGLADTQYF,TGTGCCAGCAGCTCCCGGGGGGGCCTCGCAGATACGCAGTATTTT,TRBV5-4,TRBJ2-3,many,TRBD2
CASSFQRRTGSSYEQYF,TGTGCCAGCAGCTTTCAGCGGAGGACGGGTAGCTCCTACGAGCAGTACTTC,TRBV7-2,TRBJ2-7,many,.
CASSETGRDGYTF,TGTGCCAGCAGTGAAACAGGGAGAGATGGCTACACCTTC,TRBV6-1,TRBJ1-2,many,.
CSAREQSSYEQYF,TGCAGTGCTAGAGAACAGAGCTCCTACGAGCAGTACTTC,TRBV20-1,TRBJ2-7,many,.
CASSTKGRDRVYEQYF,TGTGCCAGCAGCACCAAGGGACGGGACAGGGTCTACGAGCAGTACTTC,TRBV7-9,TRBJ2-7,many,TRBD1
CASSGTGITGELFF,TGTGCCAGCAGCGGGACAGGGATCACCGGGGAGCTGTTTTTT,TRBV9,TRBJ2-2,many,TRBD1
CASSERQETQYF,TGTGCCAGCAGTGAACGCCAAGAGACCCAGTACTTC,TRBV2,TRBJ2-5,many,.
CASSRGMGLNTEAFF,TGTGCCAGCAGCCGGGGTATGGGATTGAACACTGAAGCTTTCTTT,TRBV5-5,TRBJ1-1,many,.
CSAQPVASYGYTF,TGCAGTGCTCAACCCGTGGCCAGCTATGGCTACACCTTC,TRBV20-1,TRBJ1-2,many,.
CASTPLGGGDHTIYF,TGTGCCAGCACCCCGCTAGGAGGGGGCGACCACACCATATATTTT,TRBV12-3/TRBV12-4,TRBJ1-3,many,TRBD1
CATSDSGTGKTGELFF,TGTGCCACCAGTGATTCAGGGACAGGCAAAACCGGGGAGCTGTTTTTT,TRBV24-1,TRBJ2-2,many,TRBD1
CASSSSNHRVGYQPQHF,TGTGCCAGCAGTTCCTCAAACCACAGGGTGGGTTATCAGCCCCAGCATTTT,TRBV12-3/TRBV12-4,TRBJ1-5,many,.
CASSRGGAGTEAFF,TGTGCCAGCAGTCGAGGGGGCGCGGGGACTGAAGCTTTCTTT,TRBV12-3/TRBV12-4,TRBJ1-1,many,TRBD1